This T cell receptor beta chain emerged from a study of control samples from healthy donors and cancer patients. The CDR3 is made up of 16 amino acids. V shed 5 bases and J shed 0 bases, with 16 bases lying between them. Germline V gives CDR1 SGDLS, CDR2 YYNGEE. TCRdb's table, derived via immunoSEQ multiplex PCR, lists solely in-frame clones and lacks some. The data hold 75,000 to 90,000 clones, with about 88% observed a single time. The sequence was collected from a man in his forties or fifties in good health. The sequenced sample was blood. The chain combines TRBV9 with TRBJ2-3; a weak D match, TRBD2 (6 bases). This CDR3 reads CASSYAPGTSTDTQYF. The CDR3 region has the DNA TGTGCCAGCAGTTATGCACCCGGGACTAGCACAGATACGCAGTATTTT.